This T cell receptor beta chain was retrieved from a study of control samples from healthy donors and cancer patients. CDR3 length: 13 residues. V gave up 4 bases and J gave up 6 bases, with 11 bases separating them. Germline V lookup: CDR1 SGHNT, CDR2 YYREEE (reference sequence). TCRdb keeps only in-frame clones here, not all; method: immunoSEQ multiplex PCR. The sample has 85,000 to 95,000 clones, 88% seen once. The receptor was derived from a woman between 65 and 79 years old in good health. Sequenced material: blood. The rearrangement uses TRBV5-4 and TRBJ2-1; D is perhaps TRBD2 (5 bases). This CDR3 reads CASSTSGGNEQFF. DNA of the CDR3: TGTGCCAGCAGCACATCCGGAGGCAATGAGCAGTTCTTC.